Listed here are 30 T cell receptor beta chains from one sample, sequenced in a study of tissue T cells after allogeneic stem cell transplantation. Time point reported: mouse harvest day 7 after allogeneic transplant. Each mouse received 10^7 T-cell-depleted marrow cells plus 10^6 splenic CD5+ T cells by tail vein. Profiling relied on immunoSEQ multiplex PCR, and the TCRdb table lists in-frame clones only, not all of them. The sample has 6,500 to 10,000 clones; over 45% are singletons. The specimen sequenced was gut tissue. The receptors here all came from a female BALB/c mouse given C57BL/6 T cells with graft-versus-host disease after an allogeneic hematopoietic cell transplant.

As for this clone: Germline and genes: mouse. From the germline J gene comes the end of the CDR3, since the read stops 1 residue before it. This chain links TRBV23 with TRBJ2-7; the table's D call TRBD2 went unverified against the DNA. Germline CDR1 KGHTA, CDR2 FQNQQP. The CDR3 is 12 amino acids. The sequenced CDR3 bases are TGCTCCAGCAGTCAGCTGGGATATGAACAGTAC. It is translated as CSSSQLGYEQY. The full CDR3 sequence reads CSSSQLGYEQYF.

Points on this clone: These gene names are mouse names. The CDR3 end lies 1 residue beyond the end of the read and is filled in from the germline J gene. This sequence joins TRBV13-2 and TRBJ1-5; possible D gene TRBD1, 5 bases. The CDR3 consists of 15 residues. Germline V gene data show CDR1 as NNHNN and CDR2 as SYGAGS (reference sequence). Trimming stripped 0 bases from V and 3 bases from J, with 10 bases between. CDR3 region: CASGDVGGGNQAPLF. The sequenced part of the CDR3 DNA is TGTGCCAGCGGTGATGTGGGGGGGGGCAACCAGGCTCCGCTT.

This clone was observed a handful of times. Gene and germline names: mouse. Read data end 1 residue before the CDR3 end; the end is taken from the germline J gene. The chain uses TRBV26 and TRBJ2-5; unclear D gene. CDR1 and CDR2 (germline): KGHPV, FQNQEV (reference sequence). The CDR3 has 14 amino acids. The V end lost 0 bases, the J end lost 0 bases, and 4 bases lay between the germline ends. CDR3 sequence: CASSLSFNQDTQYF. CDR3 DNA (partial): TGTGCCAGCAGTCTGTCTTTTAACCAAGACACCCAGTAC.

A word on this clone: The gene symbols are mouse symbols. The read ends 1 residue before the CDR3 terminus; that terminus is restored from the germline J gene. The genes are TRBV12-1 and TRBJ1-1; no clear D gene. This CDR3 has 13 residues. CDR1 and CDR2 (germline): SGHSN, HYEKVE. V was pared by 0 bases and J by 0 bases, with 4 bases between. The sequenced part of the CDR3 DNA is TGTGCCAGCTCTCTCGGGACAAACACAGAAGTCTTC. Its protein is CASSLGTNTEVF. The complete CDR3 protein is CASSLGTNTEVFF. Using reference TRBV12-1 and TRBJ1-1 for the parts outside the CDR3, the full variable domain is DSGVVQSPRHIIKEKGGRSVLTCIPISGHSNVVWYQQTLGKELKFLIQHYEKVERDKGFLPSRFSVQQFDDYHSEMNMSALELEDSAMYFCASSLGTNTEVFFGKGTRLTVV.

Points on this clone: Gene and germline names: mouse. Incomplete CDR3 DNA: TGCTCCAGCAGCCCCGGGACAAATGCAGAAACGCTGTAT. Its translation is CSSSPGTNAETLY. The full CDR3 sequence reads CSSSPGTNAETLYF. This chain connects TRBV23 to TRBJ2-3; the D segment call TRBD1 is taken from the table without a DNA check. Read data end 1 residue before the CDR3 end; the end is taken from the germline J gene. This CDR3 contains 14 residues. Germline loops: CDR1 KGHTA, CDR2 FQNQQP.

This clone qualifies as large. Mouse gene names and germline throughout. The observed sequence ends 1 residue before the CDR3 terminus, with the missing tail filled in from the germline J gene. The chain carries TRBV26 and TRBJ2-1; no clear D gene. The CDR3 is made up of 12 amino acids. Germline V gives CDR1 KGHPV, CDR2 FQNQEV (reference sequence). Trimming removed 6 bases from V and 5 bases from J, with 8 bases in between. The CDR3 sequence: CASRGKDAEQFF. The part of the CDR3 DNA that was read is TGTGCCAGCAGGGGCAAAGATGCTGAGCAGTTC.

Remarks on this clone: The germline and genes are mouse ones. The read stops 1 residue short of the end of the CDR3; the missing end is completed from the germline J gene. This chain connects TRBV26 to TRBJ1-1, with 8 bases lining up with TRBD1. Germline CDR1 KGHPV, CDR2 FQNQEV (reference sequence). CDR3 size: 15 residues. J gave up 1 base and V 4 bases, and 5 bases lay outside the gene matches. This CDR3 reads CASSQQGAGNTEVFF. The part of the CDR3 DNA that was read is TGTGCCAGCAGTCAGCAGGGGGCAGGGAACACAGAAGTCTTC.

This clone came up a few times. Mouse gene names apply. The CDR3 is CASSPWGGASAETLYF. CDR3 DNA (partial): TGTGCCAGCAGCCCCTGGGGGGGGGCTAGTGCAGAAACGCTGTAT. This chain connects TRBV15 to TRBJ2-3; 9 bases are shared with TRBD2. Coverage ceases 1 residue before the CDR3 finishes, and the germline J gene fills in the end. Per the germline V gene, CDR1 is SGHND and CDR2 is FRSKSL. With V trimmed by 6 bases and J by 0 bases, 7 bases remained unmatched. The CDR3 totals 16 residues. The entire variable domain, with the rest obtained from reference TRBV15 and TRBJ2-3, is as follows: DAGVTQTPRHEVAEKGQTIILKCEPVSGHNDLFWYRQTKIQGLELLSYFRSKSLMEDGGAFKDRFKAEMLNSSFSTLKIQPTEPKDSAVYLCASSPWGGASAETLYFGSGTRLTVL.

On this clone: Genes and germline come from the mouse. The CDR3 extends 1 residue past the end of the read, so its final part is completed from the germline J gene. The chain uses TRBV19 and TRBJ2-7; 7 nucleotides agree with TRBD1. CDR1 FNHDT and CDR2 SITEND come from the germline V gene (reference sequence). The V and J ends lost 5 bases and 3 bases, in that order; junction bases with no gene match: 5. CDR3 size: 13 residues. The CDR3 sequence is CASSQTGSYEQYF. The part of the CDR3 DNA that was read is TGTGCCAGCAGCCAGACAGGGAGCTATGAACAGTAC. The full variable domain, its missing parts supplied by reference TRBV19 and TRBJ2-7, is GGIITQTPKFLIGQEGQKLTLKCQQNFNHDTMYWYRQDSGKGLRLIYYSITENDLQKGDLSEGYDASREKKSSFSLTVTSAQKNEMAVFLCASSQTGSYEQYFGPGTRLTVL.

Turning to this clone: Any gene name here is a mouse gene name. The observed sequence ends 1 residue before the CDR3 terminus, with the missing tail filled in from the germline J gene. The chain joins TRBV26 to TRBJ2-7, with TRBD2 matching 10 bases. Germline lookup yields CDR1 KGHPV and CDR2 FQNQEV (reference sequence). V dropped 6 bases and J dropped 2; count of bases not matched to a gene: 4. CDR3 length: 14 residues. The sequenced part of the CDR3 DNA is TGTGCCAGCAGACCGGGACTGGGGACCTATGAACAGTAC. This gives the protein CASRPGLGTYEQY. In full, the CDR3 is CASRPGLGTYEQYF. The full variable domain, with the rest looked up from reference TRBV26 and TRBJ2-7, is NSKVIQTPRYLVKGQGQKAKMRCIPEKGHPVVFWYQQNKNNEFKFLINFQNQEVLQQIDMTEKRFSAECPSNSPCSLEIQSSEAGDSALYLCASRPGLGTYEQYFGPGTRLTVL.

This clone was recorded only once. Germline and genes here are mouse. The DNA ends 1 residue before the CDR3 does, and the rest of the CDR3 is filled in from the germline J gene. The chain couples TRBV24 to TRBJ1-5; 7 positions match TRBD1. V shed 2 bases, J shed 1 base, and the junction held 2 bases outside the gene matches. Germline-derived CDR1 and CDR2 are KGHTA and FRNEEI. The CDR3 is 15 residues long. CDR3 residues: CASSLPQGNNQAPLF. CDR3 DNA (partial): TGTGCCAGCAGTCTGCCACAGGGGAACAACCAGGCTCCGCTT.

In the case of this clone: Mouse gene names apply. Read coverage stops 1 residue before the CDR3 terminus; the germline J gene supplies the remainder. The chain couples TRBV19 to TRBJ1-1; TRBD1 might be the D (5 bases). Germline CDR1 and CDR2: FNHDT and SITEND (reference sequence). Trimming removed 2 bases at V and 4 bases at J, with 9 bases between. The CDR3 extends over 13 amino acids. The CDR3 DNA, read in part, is TGTGCCAGCAGTATGGGGGGGGTCACAGAAGTCTTC. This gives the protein CASSMGGVTEVF. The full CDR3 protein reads CASSMGGVTEVFF.

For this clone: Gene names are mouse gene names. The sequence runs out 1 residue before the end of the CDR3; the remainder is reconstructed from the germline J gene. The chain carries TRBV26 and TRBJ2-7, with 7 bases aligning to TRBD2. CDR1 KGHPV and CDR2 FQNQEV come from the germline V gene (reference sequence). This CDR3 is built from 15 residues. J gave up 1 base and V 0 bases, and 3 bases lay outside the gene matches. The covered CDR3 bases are TGTGCCAGCAGTCTGTCGCTGGGGGTATCCTATGAACAGTAC. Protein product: CASSLSLGVSYEQY. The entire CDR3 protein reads CASSLSLGVSYEQYF.

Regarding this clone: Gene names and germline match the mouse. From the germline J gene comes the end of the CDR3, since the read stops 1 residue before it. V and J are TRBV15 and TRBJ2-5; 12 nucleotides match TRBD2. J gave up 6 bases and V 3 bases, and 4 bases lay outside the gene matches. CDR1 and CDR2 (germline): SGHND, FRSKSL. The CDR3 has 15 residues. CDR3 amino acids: CASSFDWGGGDTQYF. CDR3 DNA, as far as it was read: TGTGCCAGCAGTTTTGACTGGGGGGGCGGGGACACCCAGTAC.

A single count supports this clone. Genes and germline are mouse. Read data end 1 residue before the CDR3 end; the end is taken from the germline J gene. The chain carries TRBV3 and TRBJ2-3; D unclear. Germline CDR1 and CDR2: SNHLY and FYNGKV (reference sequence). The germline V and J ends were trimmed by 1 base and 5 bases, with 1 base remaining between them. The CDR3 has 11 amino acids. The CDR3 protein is CASSLVETLYF. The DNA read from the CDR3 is TGTGCCAGCAGCTTAGTAGAAACGCTGTAT.

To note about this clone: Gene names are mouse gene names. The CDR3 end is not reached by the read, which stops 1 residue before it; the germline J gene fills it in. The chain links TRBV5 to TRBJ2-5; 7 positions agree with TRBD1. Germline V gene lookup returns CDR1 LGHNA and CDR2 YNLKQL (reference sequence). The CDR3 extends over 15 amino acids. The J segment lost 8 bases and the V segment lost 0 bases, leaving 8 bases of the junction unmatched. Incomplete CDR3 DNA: TGTGCCAGCAGCCAAGATACCCGGACAGGAGGCACCCAGTAC. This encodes CASSQDTRTGGTQY. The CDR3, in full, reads CASSQDTRTGGTQYF.

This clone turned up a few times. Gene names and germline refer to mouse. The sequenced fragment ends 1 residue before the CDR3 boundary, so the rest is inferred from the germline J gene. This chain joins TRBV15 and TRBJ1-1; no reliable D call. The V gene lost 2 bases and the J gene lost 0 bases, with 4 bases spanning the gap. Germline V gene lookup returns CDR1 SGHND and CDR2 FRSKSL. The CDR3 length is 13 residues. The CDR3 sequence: CASSLRPNTEVFF. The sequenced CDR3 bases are TGTGCCAGCAGTTTAAGGCCAAACACAGAAGTCTTC.

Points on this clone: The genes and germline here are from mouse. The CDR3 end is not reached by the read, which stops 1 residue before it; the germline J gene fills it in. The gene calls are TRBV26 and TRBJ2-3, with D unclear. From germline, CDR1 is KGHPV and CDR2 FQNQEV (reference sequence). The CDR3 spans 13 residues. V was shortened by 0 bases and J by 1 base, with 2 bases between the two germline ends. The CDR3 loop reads CASSLSGAETLYF. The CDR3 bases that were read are TGTGCCAGCAGTCTGTCAGGTGCAGAAACGCTGTAT. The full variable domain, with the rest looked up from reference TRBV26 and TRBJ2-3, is NSKVIQTPRYLVKGQGQKAKMRCIPEKGHPVVFWYQQNKNNEFKFLINFQNQEVLQQIDMTEKRFSAECPSNSPCSLEIQSSEAGDSALYLCASSLSGAETLYFGSGTRLTVL.

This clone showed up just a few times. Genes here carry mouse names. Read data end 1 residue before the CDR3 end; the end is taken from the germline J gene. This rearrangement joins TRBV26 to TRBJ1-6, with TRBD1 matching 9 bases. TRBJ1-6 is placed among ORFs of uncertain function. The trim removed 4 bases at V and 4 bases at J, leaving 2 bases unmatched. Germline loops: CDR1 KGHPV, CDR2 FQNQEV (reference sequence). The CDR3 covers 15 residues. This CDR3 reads CASSPGQGYNSPLYF. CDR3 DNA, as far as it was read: TGTGCCAGCAGTCCGGGACAGGGTTATAATTCGCCCCTCTAC.

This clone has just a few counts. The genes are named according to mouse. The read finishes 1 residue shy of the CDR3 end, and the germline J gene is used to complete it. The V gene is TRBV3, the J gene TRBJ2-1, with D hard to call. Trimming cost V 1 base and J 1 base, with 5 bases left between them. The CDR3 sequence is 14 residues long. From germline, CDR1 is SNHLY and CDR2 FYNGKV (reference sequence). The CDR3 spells CASSLGQNYAEQFF. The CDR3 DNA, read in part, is TGTGCCAGCAGCTTAGGCCAGAACTATGCTGAGCAGTTC. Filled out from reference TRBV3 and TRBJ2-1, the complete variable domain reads GPKVLQIPSHQIIDMGQMVTLNCDPVSNHLYFYWYKQILGQQMEFLVNFYNGKVMEKSKLFKDQFSVERPDGSYFTLKIQPTALEDSAVYFCASSLGQNYAEQFFGPGTRLTVL.

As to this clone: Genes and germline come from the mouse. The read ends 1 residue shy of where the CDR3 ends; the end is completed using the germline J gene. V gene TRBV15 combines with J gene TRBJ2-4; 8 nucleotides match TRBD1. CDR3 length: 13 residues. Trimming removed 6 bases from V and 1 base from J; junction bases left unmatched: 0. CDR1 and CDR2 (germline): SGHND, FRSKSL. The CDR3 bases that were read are TGTGCCAGCAGGGACAGGGGTCAAAACACCTTGTAC. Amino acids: CASRDRGQNTLY. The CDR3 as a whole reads CASRDRGQNTLYF.

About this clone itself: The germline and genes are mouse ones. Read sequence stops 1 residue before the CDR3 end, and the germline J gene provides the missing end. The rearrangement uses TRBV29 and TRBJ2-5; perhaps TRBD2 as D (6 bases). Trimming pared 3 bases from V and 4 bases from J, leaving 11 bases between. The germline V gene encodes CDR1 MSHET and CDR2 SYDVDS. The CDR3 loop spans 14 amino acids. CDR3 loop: CASSLGGFKDTQYF. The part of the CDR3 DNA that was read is TGTGCTAGCAGTTTGGGGGGTTTTAAAGACACCCAGTAC. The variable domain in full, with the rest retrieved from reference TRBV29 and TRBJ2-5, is DMKVTQMPRYLIKRMGENVLLECGQDMSHETMYWYRQDPGLGLQLIYISYDVDSNSEGDIPKGYRVSRKKREHFSLILDSAKTNQTSVYFCASSLGGFKDTQYFGPGTRLLVL.

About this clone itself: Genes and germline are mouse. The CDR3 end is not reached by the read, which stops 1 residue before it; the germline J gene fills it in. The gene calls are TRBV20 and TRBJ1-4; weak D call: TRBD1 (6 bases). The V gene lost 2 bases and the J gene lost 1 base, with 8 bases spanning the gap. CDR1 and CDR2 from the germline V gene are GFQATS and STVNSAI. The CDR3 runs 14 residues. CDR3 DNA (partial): TGTGGTGCTAGGCGGGACAATTCCAACGAAAGATTATTT. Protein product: CGARRDNSNERLF. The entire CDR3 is CGARRDNSNERLFF.

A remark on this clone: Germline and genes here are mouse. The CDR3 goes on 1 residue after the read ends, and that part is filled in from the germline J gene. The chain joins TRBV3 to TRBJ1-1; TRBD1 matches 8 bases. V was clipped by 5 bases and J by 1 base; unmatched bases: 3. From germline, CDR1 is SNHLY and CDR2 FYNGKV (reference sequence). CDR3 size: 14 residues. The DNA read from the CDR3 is TGTGCCAGCAGCCTCAGGGGGCGAAACACAGAAGTCTTC. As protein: CASSLRGRNTEVF. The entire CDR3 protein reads CASSLRGRNTEVFF.

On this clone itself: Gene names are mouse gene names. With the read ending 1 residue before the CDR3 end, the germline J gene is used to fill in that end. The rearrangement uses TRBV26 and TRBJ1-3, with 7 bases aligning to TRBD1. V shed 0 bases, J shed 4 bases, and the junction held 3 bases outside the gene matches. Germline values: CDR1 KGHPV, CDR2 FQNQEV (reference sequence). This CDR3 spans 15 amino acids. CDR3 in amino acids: CASSLSPGGGNTLYF. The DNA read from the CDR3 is TGTGCCAGCAGTCTGTCCCCAGGGGGGGGAAATACGCTCTAT.

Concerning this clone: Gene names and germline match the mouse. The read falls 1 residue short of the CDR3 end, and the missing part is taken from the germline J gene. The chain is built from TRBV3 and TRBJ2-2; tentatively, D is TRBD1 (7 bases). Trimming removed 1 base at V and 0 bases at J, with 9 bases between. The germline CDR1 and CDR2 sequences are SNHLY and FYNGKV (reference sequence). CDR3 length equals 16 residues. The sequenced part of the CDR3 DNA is TGTGCCAGCAGCTTAGTAGGGGGCTCAAACACCGGGCAGCTCTAC. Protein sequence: CASSLVGGSNTGQLY. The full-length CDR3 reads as CASSLVGGSNTGQLYF.

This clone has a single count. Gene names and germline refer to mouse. The CDR3 bases that were read are TGTGCCAGCAGTTTAGGGGGTAGTCAAAACACCTTGTAC. Residues: CASSLGGSQNTLY. The CDR3 as a whole reads CASSLGGSQNTLYF. The chain employs TRBV15 and TRBJ2-4; D gene unclear. The read is 1 residue too short to cover the CDR3 end, so that end is filled in from the germline J gene. Germline CDR1 reads SGHND; CDR2 reads FRSKSL. V was pared by 1 base and J by 0 bases, with 5 bases between. This CDR3 is built from 14 residues.

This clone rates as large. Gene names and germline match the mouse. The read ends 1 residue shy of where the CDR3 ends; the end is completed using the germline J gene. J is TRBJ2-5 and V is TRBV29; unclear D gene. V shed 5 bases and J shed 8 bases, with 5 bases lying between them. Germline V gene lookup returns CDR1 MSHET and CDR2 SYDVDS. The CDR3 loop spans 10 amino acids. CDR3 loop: CASSAGTQYF. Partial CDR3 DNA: TGTGCTAGCAGTGCCGGCACCCAGTAC.

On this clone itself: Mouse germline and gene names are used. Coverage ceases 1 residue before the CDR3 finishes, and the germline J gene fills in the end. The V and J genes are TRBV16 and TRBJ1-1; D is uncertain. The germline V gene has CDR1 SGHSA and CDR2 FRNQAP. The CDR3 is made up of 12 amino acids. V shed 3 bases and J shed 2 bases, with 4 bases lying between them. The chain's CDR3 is CASSFGNTEVFF. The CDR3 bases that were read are TGTGCAAGCAGCTTCGGCAACACAGAAGTCTTC.

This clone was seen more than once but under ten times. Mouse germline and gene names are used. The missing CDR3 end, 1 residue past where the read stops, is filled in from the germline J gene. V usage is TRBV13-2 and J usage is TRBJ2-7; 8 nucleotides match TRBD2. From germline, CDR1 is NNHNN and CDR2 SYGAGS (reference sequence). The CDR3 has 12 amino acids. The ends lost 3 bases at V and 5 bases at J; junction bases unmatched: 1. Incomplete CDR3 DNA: TGTGCCAGCGGTGTGGACTGGGATGAACAGTAC. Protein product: CASGVDWDEQY. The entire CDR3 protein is CASGVDWDEQYF.